This is a list of T cell receptor beta chains from one sample in a study of T cells in Graves' hyperthyroidism and ophthalmopathy. Using its own MiXCR run on the multiplex PCR reads, TCRdb lists one record per CDR3 protein. The sample yields 20,000 to 30,000 distinct CDR3 sequences, under 55% seen once. The sequencing sample was made of blood. The receptor set was obtained from a woman aged 40 to 50 with Graves' hyperthyroidism that later progressed to Graves' ophthalmopathy. Each CDR3 is given with its conserved first and last residue. D genes are given only for firm matches. Rows give clone size only sometimes, using once, few, many, or a class for an expanded clone.

>NA|TRBJ2-1|TRBV20-1|TRBD1
CSATSRDRYDEQFF
TGCAGTGCTACAAGCCGGGACAGGTACGATGAGCAGTTCTTC
>few|TRBJ2-1|TRBV29-1|NA
CSVETPFSYNEQFF
TGCAGCGTTGAAACCCCCTTCAGCTACAATGAGCAGTTCTTC
>NA|TRBJ2-5|TRBV5-6|TRBD2
CASREGLAGETQYF
TGTGCCAGCAGGGAGGGACTAGCGGGAGAGACCCAGTACTTC
>NA|TRBJ2-1|TRBV29-1|TRBD2
CSVEGKLAEYNEQFF
TGCAGCGTTGAAGGAAAACTAGCGGAGTACAATGAGCAGTTCTTC
>many|TRBJ1-3|TRBV28|NA
CASRWTAGNTIYF
TGTGCCAGCAGATGGACAGCTGGAAACACCATATATTTT
>once|TRBJ1-2|TRBV20-1|NA
CSARDRVGEPNYGYTF
TGCAGTGCTAGAGATCGGGTAGGGGAACCTAACTATGGCTACACCTTC
>many|TRBJ1-1|TRBV12-3/TRBV12-4|TRBD1
CASRSGQLNTEAFF
TGTGCCAGCAGATCGGGACAGCTGAACACTGAAGCTTTCTTT
>NA|TRBJ2-7|TRBV24-1|NA
CATSDPSRQHYEQYF
TGTGCCACCAGTGACCCCTCGAGACAACACTACGAGCAGTACTTC
>medium-sized|TRBJ1-3|TRBV5-6|NA
CASSYSGGTIYF
TGTGCCAGCAGCTACTCCGGCGGCACCATATATTTT
>NA|TRBJ2-3|TRBV7-9|TRBD2
CASREGGLAEATQYF
TGTGCCAGCAGGGAGGGGGGACTAGCGGAAGCAACGCAGTATTTT
>medium-sized|TRBJ2-2|TRBV10-1|NA
CASRTTSSGELFF
TGCGCCAGCAGAACGACTAGTTCTGGGGAGCTGTTTTTT
>medium-sized|TRBJ1-5|TRBV7-6|NA
CASSQNDGNQPQHF
TGTGCCAGCAGCCAAAATGACGGCAATCAGCCCCAGCATTTT
>NA|TRBJ2-1|TRBV7-9|NA
CASSSAINEQFF
TGTGCCAGCAGCTCGGCCATAAATGAGCAGTTCTTC
>NA|TRBJ2-7|TRBV15|NA
CATSNYNLAYEQYF
TGTGCCACCAGCAACTACAATCTAGCCTACGAGCAGTACTTC
>many|TRBJ2-1|TRBV30|NA
CAWSVGNEQFF
TGTGCCTGGAGTGTCGGAAATGAGCAGTTCTTC
>few|TRBJ2-7|TRBV5-1|TRBD1
CASSLEDRAYEQYF
TGCGCCAGCAGCTTGGAGGACAGGGCCTACGAGCAGTACTTC
>many|TRBJ2-5|TRBV28|TRBD1
CASSFGTGRGETQYF
TGTGCCAGCAGTTTCGGGACAGGCAGAGGAGAGACCCAGTACTTC
>NA|TRBJ1-2|TRBV19|TRBD1
CASTKGTAEPGYTF
TGTGCCAGCACAAAGGGGACAGCCGAGCCTGGCTACACCTTC
>NA|TRBJ2-5|TRBV20-1|NA
CSASSSGLETQYF
TGCAGTGCCAGCAGTTCCGGGTTGGAGACCCAGTACTTC
>NA|TRBJ1-6|TRBV5-5|NA
CASSSDRKDSPLHF
TGTGCCAGCAGCTCGGACCGGAAGGATTCACCCCTCCACTTT
>NA|TRBJ2-3|TRBV5-1|TRBD1
CASSLEQGARTDTQYF
TGCGCCAGCAGCTTGGAACAGGGGGCTCGCACAGATACGCAGTATTTT
>few|TRBJ2-7|TRBV15|TRBD1
CATSTRQGTLSYEQYF
TGTGCCACCAGCACACGACAGGGGACCCTCTCCTACGAGCAGTACTTC
>many|TRBJ2-7|TRBV28|NA
CASSFGLEQYF
TGTGCCAGCAGTTTTGGCCTCGAGCAGTACTTC
>NA|TRBJ1-1|TRBV5-5|TRBD1
CASSNDRAGANTEAFF
TGTGCCAGCAGCAACGACAGGGCTGGGGCCAACACTGAAGCTTTCTTT
>NA|TRBJ2-3|TRBV29-1|TRBD2
CSLEGLAGVSTDTQYF
TGCAGCCTTGAGGGACTAGCGGGAGTTAGCACAGATACGCAGTATTTT
>medium-sized|TRBJ2-6|TRBV19|NA
CASSLQGAGANVLTF
TGTGCCAGTAGTTTACAGGGCGCCGGGGCCAACGTCCTGACTTTC
>NA|TRBJ2-7|TRBV19|NA
CASSIAKAAEQYF
TGTGCCAGTAGTATAGCCAAGGCGGCCGAGCAGTACTTC
>NA|TRBJ2-3|TRBV10-3|NA
CAIVSSITDTQYF
TGTGCCATCGTGAGTTCAATCACAGATACGCAGTATTTT
>NA|TRBJ1-1|TRBV28|NA
CASSFTGNTEAFF
TGTGCCAGCAGTTTTACAGGGAACACTGAAGCTTTCTTT
>NA|TRBJ2-3|TRBV20-1|TRBD2
CSALAGTGTDTQYF
TGCAGTGCTCTAGCGGGAACCGGAACAGATACGCAGTATTTT
>medium-sized|TRBJ2-7|TRBV5-4|NA
CASSLVAQDEQYF
TGTGCCAGCAGCTTGGTCGCACAGGACGAGCAGTACTTC
>many|TRBJ2-7|TRBV5-1|TRBD1
CASSLEQGARSDEQYF
TGCGCCAGCAGCTTGGAGCAGGGGGCGCGTTCGGACGAGCAGTACTTC
>NA|TRBJ2-7|TRBV5-1|NA
CASGDYEQYF
TGCGCCAGCGGGGACTACGAGCAGTACTTC
>medium-sized|TRBJ2-1|TRBV10-3|NA
CAISVRDGNEQFF
TGTGCCATCAGTGTTAGGGATGGCAATGAGCAGTTCTTC
>many|TRBJ2-6|TRBV19|TRBD1
CASSIDTGQGAGANVLTF
TGTGCCAGTAGTATAGATACGGGACAGGGGGCTGGGGCCAACGTCCTGACTTTC
>NA|TRBJ1-1|TRBV15|TRBD1
CATSTGGRSTEAFF
TGTGCCACGTCCACAGGGGGCAGGTCAACTGAAGCTTTCTTT
>NA|TRBJ1-5|TRBV5-1|TRBD1
CASSSQGDQPQHF
TGCGCCAGCAGTTCACAGGGGGATCAGCCCCAGCATTTT
>NA|TRBJ1-2|TRBV19|NA
CASSPTERGYYGYTF
TGTGCCAGTAGTCCGACAGAGAGGGGATACTATGGCTACACCTTC
>NA|TRBJ1-2|TRBV12-3/TRBV12-4|NA
CASSFPEGHCGYTF
TGTGCCAGCAGCTTCCCGGAGGGGCACTGTGGCTACACCTTC
>few|TRBJ2-1|TRBV15|NA
CATSRPRGGNNEQFF
TGTGCCACCAGCAGACCCCGCGGGGGCAACAATGAGCAGTTCTTC
>NA|TRBJ2-3|TRBV12-3/TRBV12-4|NA
CASSPLGTAQYF
TGTGCCAGCAGCCCTCTTGGGACTGCGCAGTATTTT
>once|TRBJ2-3|TRBV10-1|TRBD1
CASSGTGGLGGTQYF
TGCGCCAGCAGTGGGACAGGGGGACTAGGCGGTACGCAGTATTTT
>NA|TRBJ2-7|TRBV25-1|NA
CASSEWAAGRGPYEQYF
TGTGCCAGCAGTGAATGGGCGGCAGGCAGGGGCCCGTACGAGCAGTACTTC
>NA|TRBJ1-4|TRBV7-9|NA
CASSPRGALNEKLFF
TGTGCCAGCAGCCCGAGGGGGGCGCTTAATGAAAAACTGTTTTTT
>NA|TRBJ1-5|TRBV7-2|NA
CASSRWTSGRNQETQHF
TGTGCCAGCAGCCGGTGGACTAGCGGGAGGAATCAAGAGACCCAGCATTTT
>few|TRBJ2-7|TRBV7-6|TRBD1
CASSPGQVYYEQYF
TGTGCCAGCAGCCCAGGACAGGTGTACTACGAGCAGTACTTC
>medium-sized|TRBJ2-2|TRBV2|TRBD2
CASTAGLYTGELFF
TGTGCCAGCACAGCGGGACTCTACACCGGGGAGCTGTTTTTT
>few|TRBJ1-1|TRBV2|NA
CASRDLPTEAFF
TGTGCCAGCAGGGATCTTCCCACTGAAGCTTTCTTT
>NA|TRBJ2-7|TRBV13|TRBD1
CASSLRRKGAIRYYEQYF
TGTGCCAGCAGCCTCCGCCGCAAGGGGGCGATCCGTTACTACGAGCAGTACTTC
>NA|TRBJ1-2|TRBV7-6|TRBD1
CASSDRDSHGYTF
TGTGCCAGCAGCGACCGGGACAGCCATGGCTACACCTTC
>few|TRBJ2-7|TRBV19|TRBD1
CASSDRDRTYEQYF
TGTGCCAGTAGTGACCGGGACAGGACCTACGAGCAGTACTTC
>NA|TRBJ1-5|TRBV6-5|NA
CASRGRENQPQHF
TGTGCCAGCAGGGGCAGAGAAAATCAGCCCCAGCATTTT